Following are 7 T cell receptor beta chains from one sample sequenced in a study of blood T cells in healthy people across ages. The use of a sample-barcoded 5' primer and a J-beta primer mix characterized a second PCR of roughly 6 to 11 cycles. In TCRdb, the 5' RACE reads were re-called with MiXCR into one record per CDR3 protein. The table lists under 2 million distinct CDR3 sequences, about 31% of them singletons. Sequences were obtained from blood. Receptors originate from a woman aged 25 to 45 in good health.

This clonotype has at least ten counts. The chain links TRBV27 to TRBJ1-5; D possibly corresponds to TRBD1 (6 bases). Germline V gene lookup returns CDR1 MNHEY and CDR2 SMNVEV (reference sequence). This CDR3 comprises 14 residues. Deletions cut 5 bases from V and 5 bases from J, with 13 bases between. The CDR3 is CASSPQGWDQPQHF. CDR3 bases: TGTGCCAGCAGTCCGCAGGGGTGGGATCAGCCCCAGCATTTT.

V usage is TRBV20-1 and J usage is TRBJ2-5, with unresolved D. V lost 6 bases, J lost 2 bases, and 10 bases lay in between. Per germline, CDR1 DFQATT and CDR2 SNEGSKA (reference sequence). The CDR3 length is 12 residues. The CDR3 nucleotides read TGCAGTGCCTTTAGGCCTCAAGAGACCCAGTACTTC. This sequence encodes CSAFRPQETQYF.

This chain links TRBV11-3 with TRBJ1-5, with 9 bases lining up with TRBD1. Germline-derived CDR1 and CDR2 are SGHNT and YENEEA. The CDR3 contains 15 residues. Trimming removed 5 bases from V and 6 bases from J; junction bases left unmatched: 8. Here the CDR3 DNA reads TGTGCCAGCAGCCTCGGGACAGGGTTAGGTCAGCCCCAGCATTTT. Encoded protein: CASSLGTGLGQPQHF.

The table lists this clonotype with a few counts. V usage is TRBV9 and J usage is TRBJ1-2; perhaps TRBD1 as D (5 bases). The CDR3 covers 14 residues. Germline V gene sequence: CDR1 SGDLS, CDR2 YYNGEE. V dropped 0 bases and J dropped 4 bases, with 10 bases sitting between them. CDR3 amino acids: CASSVAGPSYGYTF. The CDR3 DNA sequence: TGTGCCAGCAGCGTAGCAGGGCCCTCCTATGGCTACACCTTC. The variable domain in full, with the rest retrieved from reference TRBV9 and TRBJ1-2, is DSGVTQTPKHLITATGQRVTLRCSPRSGDLSVYWYQQSLDQGLQFLIQYYNGEERAKGNILERFSAQQFPDLHSELNLSSLELGDSALYFCASSVAGPSYGYTFGSGTRLTVV.

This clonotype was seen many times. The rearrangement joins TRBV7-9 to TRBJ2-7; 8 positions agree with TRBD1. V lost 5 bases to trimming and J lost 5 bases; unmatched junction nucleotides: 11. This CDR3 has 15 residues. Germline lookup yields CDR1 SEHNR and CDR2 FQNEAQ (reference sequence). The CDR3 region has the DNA TGTGCCAGCAGCGATACCTTGACAGGGGTAGACGAGCAGTACTTC. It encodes CASSDTLTGVDEQYF.

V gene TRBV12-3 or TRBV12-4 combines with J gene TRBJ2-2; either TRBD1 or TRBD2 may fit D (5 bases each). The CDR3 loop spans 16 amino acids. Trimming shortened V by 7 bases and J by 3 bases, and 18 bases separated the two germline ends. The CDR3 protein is CASTLPGTADTGELFF. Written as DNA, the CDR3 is TGTGCCAGCACCCTCCCCGGGACGGCGGACACCGGGGAGCTGTTTTTT.

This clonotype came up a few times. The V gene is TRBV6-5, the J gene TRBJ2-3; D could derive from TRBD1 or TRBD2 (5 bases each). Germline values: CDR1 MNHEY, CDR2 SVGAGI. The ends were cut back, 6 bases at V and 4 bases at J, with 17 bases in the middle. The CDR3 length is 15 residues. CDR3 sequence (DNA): TGTGCCAGCAGCCTTCGGGACGCCGCAGCAGATACGCAGTATTTT. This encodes CASSLRDAAADTQYF.